This T cell receptor (beta chain) came from a study of T cell changes during pregnancy in multiple sclerosis. Sequencing used immunoSEQ multiplex PCR; TCRdb keeps in-frame clones, though not all of them. The sample includes some 12,000 clones, approximately 90% of them seen just once. This clone is categorized as medium-sized. The CDR3 length is 14 residues. V was pared by 3 bases and J by 3 bases, with 4 bases of the junction left unmatched. CDR1 is MNHNS and CDR2 is SASEGT in the germline V gene. The specimen was CD8+ T cells from peripheral blood mononuclear cells, collected in the second trimester of pregnancy. This sequence joins TRBV6-1 and TRBJ1-2, with TRBD1 matching over 7 bases. This sequence was found in a female donor in good health, enrolled as a control in a pregnancy study. The DNA for the CDR3 is TGTGCCAGCAGTGAGGGAGACAGGGACTATGGCTACACCTTC. Protein: CASSEGDRDYGYTF.